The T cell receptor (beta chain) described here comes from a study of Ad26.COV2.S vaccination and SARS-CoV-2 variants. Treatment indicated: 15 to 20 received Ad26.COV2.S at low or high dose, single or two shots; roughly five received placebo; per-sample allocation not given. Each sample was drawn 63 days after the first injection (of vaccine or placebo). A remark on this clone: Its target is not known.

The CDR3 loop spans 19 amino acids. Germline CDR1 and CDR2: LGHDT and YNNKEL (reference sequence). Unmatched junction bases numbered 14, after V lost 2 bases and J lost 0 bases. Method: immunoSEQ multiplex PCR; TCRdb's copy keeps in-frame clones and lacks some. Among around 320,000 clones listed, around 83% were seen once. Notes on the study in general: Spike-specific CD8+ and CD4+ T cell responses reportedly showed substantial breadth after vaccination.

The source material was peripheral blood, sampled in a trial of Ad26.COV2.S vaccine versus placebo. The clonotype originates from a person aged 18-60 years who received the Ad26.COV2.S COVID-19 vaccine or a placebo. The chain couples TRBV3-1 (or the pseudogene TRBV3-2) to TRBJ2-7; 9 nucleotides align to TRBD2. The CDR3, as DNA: TGTGCCAGCAGCCAACCGAAGACTAGCGGTCCAACTATCTCCTACGAGCAGTACTTC. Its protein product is CASSQPKTSGPTISYEQYF.